This TCR beta chain stems from a study of cytomegalovirus exposure and HLA in healthy donors. The PCR had 60 Vbeta and 13 Jbeta primers. Sequenced by immunoSEQ multiplex PCR; TCRdb stores in-frame clones only, minus some. The data show under 200,000 clones, 73% seen once. Germline CDR1 is SGDLS and CDR2 is YYNGEE. The CDR3 has 15 amino acids. The V gene end was trimmed by 2 bases and the J gene end by 2 bases; junction bases not matched to a gene: 2. Of note for this clone: Distinct nucleotide sequences in the sample also encode this CDR3.

The V and J genes are TRBV9 and TRBJ2-7, with 12 positions matching TRBD2. The TCR comes from a young woman in good health and CMV-seropositive. The sample was PBMCs. The CDR3 protein is CASSVASGGAYEQYF. The CDR3 region has the DNA TGTGCCAGCAGCGTGGCTAGCGGGGGGGCCTACGAGCAGTACTTC.